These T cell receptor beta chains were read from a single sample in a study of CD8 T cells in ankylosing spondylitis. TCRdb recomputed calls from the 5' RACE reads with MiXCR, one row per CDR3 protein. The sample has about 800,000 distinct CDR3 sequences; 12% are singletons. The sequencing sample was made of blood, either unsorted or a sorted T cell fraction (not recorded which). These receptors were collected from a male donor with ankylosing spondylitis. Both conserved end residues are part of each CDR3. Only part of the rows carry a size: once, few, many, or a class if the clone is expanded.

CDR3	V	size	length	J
CSARELTGWQETQYF	TRBV20-1	.	15	TRBJ2-5
CASTQTNGQFRGELFF	TRBV6-1	few	16	TRBJ2-2
CASSFRGGPTSYNEQFF	TRBV7-2	.	17	TRBJ2-1
CATSTGGRYEQYF	TRBV6-1	many	13	TRBJ2-7
CASRSGQIFYEQYF	TRBV6-2/TRBV6-3	few	14	TRBJ2-7
CASRPLRGTDTQYF	TRBV11-2	.	14	TRBJ2-3
CASSLGSGMGDTQYF	TRBV12-3/TRBV12-4	few	15	TRBJ2-3
CASSTPTGLVQETQYF	TRBV28	.	16	TRBJ2-5
CASSGLAGVYNEQFF	TRBV7-2	.	15	TRBJ2-1
CASSAQTTGELFF	TRBV7-3	many	13	TRBJ2-2
CSARDGLSTDTQYF	TRBV20-1	.	14	TRBJ2-3
CASSLRDRTLAFF	TRBV7-2	few	13	TRBJ1-1
CASSQAPLPRLYGYTF	TRBV4-3	.	16	TRBJ1-2
CASSYSITRDEKLFF	TRBV6-5	.	15	TRBJ1-4
CASSLGSYGYTF	TRBV12-3/TRBV12-4	many	12	TRBJ1-2
CSASLELNTEAFF	TRBV20-1	.	13	TRBJ1-1